The 23 T cell receptor beta chains presented below share a single source sample, sequenced in a study of cytomegalovirus exposure and HLA in healthy donors. The PCR ran on 60 Vbeta and 13 Jbeta primers. Method: immunoSEQ multiplex PCR; TCRdb's copy keeps in-frame clones and lacks some. The table shows about 160,000 clones, with approximately 86% occurring only once. What was sequenced was PBMCs. Every receptor here comes from a woman in her late teens or twenties in good health and CMV-seronegative.

CDR3 in amino acids: CASSLVLYYEQYF. The CDR3 DNA sequence: TGTGCCAGCAGCTTAGTTTTGTACTACGAGCAGTACTTC. The gene calls are TRBV7-8 and TRBJ2-5; D is ambiguous. The J call is uncertain, as TRBJ2-7 better fits the DNA end. CDR3 length: 13 residues. The germline CDR1 and CDR2 sequences are SGHVS and FQNEAQ.

J is TRBJ1-5 and V is TRBV18; D call uncertain. Germline V gives CDR1 KGHSH, CDR2 LQKENI. Between the trimmed V and J ends, which lost 5 bases and 0 bases, there was a span of 17 bases. This CDR3 contains 17 residues. This chain's CDR3 is CASSSGLQSYSNQPQHF. In nucleotides, the CDR3 is TGTGCCAGCTCATCAGGTCTCCAGTCCTATAGCAATCAGCCCCAGCATTTT.

The J gene is TRBJ2-5, the V gene TRBV5-1, with D possibly matching TRBD1 (5 bases). V was trimmed by 1 base and J by 2 bases, leaving 9 bases between them. CDR1 and CDR2 (germline): SGHRS, YFSETQ. This CDR3 contains 14 residues. The CDR3 region is CASSLSNRQETQYF. The CDR3 DNA follows: TGCGCCAGCAGCTTGTCAAACAGGCAAGAGACCCAGTACTTC.

The V and J genes are TRBV5-1 and TRBJ2-1; perhaps TRBD1 as D (5 bases). From germline, CDR1 is SGHRS and CDR2 YFSETQ. This CDR3 is 15 amino acids long. V lost 7 bases and J 6 bases, leaving 20 bases between the germline ends. CDR3 nucleotide sequence: TGCGCCAGCGGATTGACTTCGGACCAGGGCAATGAGCAGTTCTTC. Translation gives CASGLTSDQGNEQFF.

A single count supports this clone. The chain joins TRBV9 to TRBJ2-3; 7 bases align to TRBD2. Germline V gene sequence: CDR1 SGDLS, CDR2 YYNGEE. The V and J ends lost 0 bases and 10 bases, in that order; junction bases with no gene match: 8. CDR3 length: 14 amino acids. CDR3 DNA sequence: TGTGCCAGCAGCGTAGCTACAGGCGGGGGATCGCAGTATTTT. Protein product: CASSVATGGGSQYF.

The chain carries TRBV28 and TRBJ1-3; 8 bases are shared with TRBD1. CDR3 length: 14 amino acids. Trimming removed 8 bases from V and 0 bases from J; junction bases left unmatched: 3. Germline CDR1 is MDHEN and CDR2 is SYDVKM. This chain's CDR3 is CASGTGGSGNTIYF. The CDR3 DNA sequence: TGTGCCAGCGGGACAGGCGGCTCTGGAAACACCATATATTTT. The full variable domain, completed using reference TRBV28 and TRBJ1-3, is DVKVTQSSRYLVKRTGEKVFLECVQDMDHENMFWYRQDPGLGLRLIYFSYDVKMKEKGDIPEGYSVSREKKERFSLILESASTNQTSMYLCASGTGGSGNTIYFGEGSWLTVV.

The gene calls are TRBV5-5 and TRBJ1-3; no firm D call. Trimming took 4 bases from V and 0 from J, leaving 14 bases between them. This CDR3 spans 16 amino acids. CDR1 is SGHKS, CDR2 YYEKEE, per germline (reference sequence). The CDR3 protein is CASSPLLTSSGNTIYF. CDR3 DNA sequence: TGTGCCAGCAGCCCCCTCCTGACAAGCTCTGGAAACACCATATATTTT. The full variable domain, in which reference TRBV5-5 and TRBJ1-3 provide the parts outside the CDR3, is DAGVTQSPTHLIKTRGQQVTLRCSPISGHKSVSWYQQVLGQGPQFIFQYYEKEERGRGNFPDRFSARQFPNYSSELNVNALLLGDSALYLCASSPLLTSSGNTIYFGEGSWLTVV.

The gene calls are TRBV27 and TRBJ2-7; 11 nucleotides agree with TRBD1. V lost 3 bases, J lost 6 bases, and 4 bases stayed unmatched. Germline values: CDR1 MNHEY, CDR2 SMNVEV (reference sequence). CDR3 length: 14 amino acids. This CDR3 reads CASSFSDRGLEQYF. Written as DNA, the CDR3 is TGTGCCAGCAGTTTCTCGGACAGGGGGCTCGAGCAGTACTTC.

This chain connects TRBV2 to TRBJ1-3, with 10 bases aligning to TRBD1. V was pared by 4 bases and J by 0 bases, with 6 bases of the junction left unmatched. Germline CDR1 SNHLY, CDR2 FYNNEI. The CDR3 spans 17 residues. CDR3 sequence reads: CASSGTGQGTSGNTIYF. The CDR3, as DNA: TGTGCCAGCAGTGGGACGGGACAGGGGACCTCTGGAAACACCATATATTTT.

The CDR3 DNA reads TGTGCCAGCAGTGAAACAGGGGATAATCAGCCCCAGCATTTT. Amino acid sequence: CASSETGDNQPQHF. The chain is built from TRBV6-4 and TRBJ1-5, with TRBD1 matching 7 bases. Germline CDR1 and CDR2: MRHNA and SNTAGT. The CDR3 is made up of 14 amino acids. V dropped 3 bases and J dropped 4; count of bases not matched to a gene: 3.

The chain recombines TRBV28 with TRBJ1-2; 8 nucleotides align to TRBD1. The V segment lost 3 bases and the J segment 8 bases; nucleotides outside the gene matches: 8. Germline CDR1 is MDHEN and CDR2 is SYDVKM. The CDR3 sequence is 14 residues long. CDR3 sequence: CASSFAGGMGGYTF. The CDR3 bases are TGTGCCAGCAGTTTTGCAGGGGGCATGGGAGGCTACACCTTC.

This clone showed up just once. This rearrangement joins TRBV5-1 to TRBJ2-6; D is uncertain. There are 14 residues in the CDR3. The ends were cut back, 2 bases at V and 4 bases at J, with 7 bases in the middle. Germline values: CDR1 SGHRS, CDR2 YFSETQ. CDR3 loop: CASSFSAGANVLTF. CDR3 DNA: TGCGCCAGCAGCTTCAGTGCCGGGGCCAACGTCCTGACTTTC.

J is TRBJ2-2 and V is TRBV5-1, with 7 bases identical to TRBD1. The trim removed 4 bases at V and 4 bases at J, leaving 13 bases unmatched. The germline V gene has CDR1 SGHRS and CDR2 YFSETQ. The CDR3 has 17 residues. In nucleotides, the CDR3 is TGCGCCAGCAGCCGAACCGTACAGGGGTCGGGCACCGGGGAGCTGTTTTTT. Translation gives CASSRTVQGSGTGELFF.

The chain employs TRBV9 and TRBJ2-4; D possibly corresponds to TRBD1 (5 bases). CDR1 is SGDLS, CDR2 YYNGEE, per germline. V shed 0 bases and J shed 1 base, with 8 bases lying between them. The CDR3 spans 15 residues. DNA for the CDR3: TGTGCCAGCAGCGTAGACCAGGGTGCCAAAAACATTCAGTACTTC. Translation: CASSVDQGAKNIQYF.

Only one count was recorded for this clone. The rearrangement uses TRBV29-1 and TRBJ2-1, with D unclear. Looked up from germline, CDR1 is SQVTM and CDR2 is ANQGSEA. The CDR3 is 11 amino acids. V was cut by 4 bases and J by 4 bases, with 5 bases left in between. CDR3 in DNA: TGCAGCGTTGTTCGGTACAATGAGCAGTTCTTC. Translating gives CSVVRYNEQFF.

The chain joins TRBV9 to TRBJ1-1; 8 positions match TRBD1. V was clipped by 2 bases and J by 0 bases; unmatched bases: 9. CDR1 is SGDLS, CDR2 YYNGEE, per germline. CDR3 size: 17 residues. This chain's CDR3 is CASSVEDRAGMNTEAFF. CDR3 sequence (DNA): TGTGCCAGCAGCGTGGAGGACAGGGCTGGTATGAACACTGAAGCTTTCTTT.

The V call is TRBV28, the J call TRBJ1-1; D perhaps matches TRBD1 (6 bases). The germline CDR1 and CDR2 sequences are MDHEN and SYDVKM. This CDR3 spans 14 amino acids. With 6 bases removed from V and 7 bases from J, the gap between germline ends came to 18 bases. The CDR3 DNA is TGTGCCAGCAGCCTTAGGGGAGGGGGGTATGAAGCTTTCTTT. Its protein is CASSLRGGGYEAFF.

Remarks on this clone: Other DNA sequences of this sample code for an identical CDR3. The chain joins TRBV7-9 to TRBJ1-1; D call uncertain. CDR1 is SEHNR, CDR2 FQNEAQ, per germline (reference sequence). This CDR3 has 13 residues. V was cut by 0 bases and J by 1 base, with 3 bases left in between. The CDR3 loop is CASSLAANTEAFF. The CDR3 DNA follows: TGTGCCAGCAGCTTAGCGGCGAACACTGAAGCTTTCTTT.

The CDR3 protein is CASSSRTQYEQYF. The CDR3, as DNA: TGTGCCAGTAGTTCCCGGACTCAGTACGAGCAGTACTTC. The V and J genes are TRBV19 and TRBJ2-7, with TRBD2 as a possible D gene (5 bases). With 5 bases removed from V and 4 bases from J, the gap between germline ends came to 12 bases. CDR1 LNHDA and CDR2 SQIVND come from the germline V gene (reference sequence). The CDR3 totals 13 residues.

The chain uses TRBV30 and TRBJ2-1, with D possibly TRBD1 on 6 matching bases. This CDR3 comprises 11 residues. V lost 3 bases and J lost 6, with 6 bases in between. Per the germline V gene, CDR1 is GTSNPN and CDR2 is SVGIG (reference sequence). CDR3 sequence: CAWSRGNEQFF. CDR3 nucleotides: TGTGCCTGGAGCAGGGGCAATGAGCAGTTCTTC.

This clone was seen a handful of times. The V and J genes are TRBV4-1 and TRBJ1-5; 10 bases fit TRBD1. From germline, CDR1 is MGHRA and CDR2 YSYEKL. V was pared by 2 bases and J by 3 bases, with 4 bases of the junction left unmatched. This CDR3 contains 16 residues. CDR3 DNA sequence: TGCGCCAGCAGCCAAATGACAGGGGGCCTCAATCAGCCCCAGCATTTT. Translation gives CASSQMTGGLNQPQHF.

CDR3 protein: CASSPSGSVNYGYTF. The DNA of the CDR3 is TGTGCCAGCAGTCCCTCCGGGTCCGTTAACTATGGCTACACCTTC. V and J are TRBV28 and TRBJ1-2; no firm D call. V lost 5 bases and J lost 1, with 14 bases in between. Germline V gene sequence: CDR1 MDHEN, CDR2 SYDVKM. This CDR3 comprises 15 residues.

V usage is TRBV4-1 and J usage is TRBJ2-5; no firm D call. The J call is in doubt because the DNA end fits TRBJ2-7 better. The CDR3 consists of 13 residues. Germline values: CDR1 MGHRA, CDR2 YSYEKL. CDR3 in amino acids: CASSPSRSYEQYF. In DNA form, the CDR3 reads TGCGCCAGCAGCCCCTCCCGCTCCTACGAGCAGTACTTC.